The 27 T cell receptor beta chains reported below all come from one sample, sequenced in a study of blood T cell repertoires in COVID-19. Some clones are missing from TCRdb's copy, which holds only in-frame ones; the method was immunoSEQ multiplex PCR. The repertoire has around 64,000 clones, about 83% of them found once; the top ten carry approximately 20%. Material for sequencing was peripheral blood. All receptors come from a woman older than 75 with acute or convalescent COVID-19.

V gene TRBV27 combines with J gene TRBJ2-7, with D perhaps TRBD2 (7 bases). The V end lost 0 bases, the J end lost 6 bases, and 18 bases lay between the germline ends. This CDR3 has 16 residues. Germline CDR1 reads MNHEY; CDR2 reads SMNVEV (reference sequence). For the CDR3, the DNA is TGTGCCAGCAGTTTATCGCCCGGGGGGCGCCGGTCCGAGCAGTACTTC. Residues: CASSLSPGGRRSEQYF.

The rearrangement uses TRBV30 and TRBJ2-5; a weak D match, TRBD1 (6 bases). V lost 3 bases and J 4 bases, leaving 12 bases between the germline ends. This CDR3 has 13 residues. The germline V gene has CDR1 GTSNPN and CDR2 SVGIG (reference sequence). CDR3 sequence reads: CAWSATRGETQYF. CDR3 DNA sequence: TGTGCCTGGAGCGCGACCAGGGGAGAGACCCAGTACTTC.

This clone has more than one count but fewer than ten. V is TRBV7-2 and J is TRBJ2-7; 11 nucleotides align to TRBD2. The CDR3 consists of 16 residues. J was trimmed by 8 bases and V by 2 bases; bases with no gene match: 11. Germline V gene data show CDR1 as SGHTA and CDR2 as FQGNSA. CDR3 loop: CASSLSLTSGDPKQYF. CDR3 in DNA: TGTGCCAGCAGCTTAAGCCTGACTAGCGGGGACCCCAAGCAGTACTTC.

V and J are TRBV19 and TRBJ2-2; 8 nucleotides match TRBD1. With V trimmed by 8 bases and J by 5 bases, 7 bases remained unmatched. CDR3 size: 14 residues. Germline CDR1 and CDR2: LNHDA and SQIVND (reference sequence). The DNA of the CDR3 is TGTGCCAGTGGCCAGGGGGCTCGGACCGGGGAGCTGTTTTTT. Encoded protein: CASGQGARTGELFF.

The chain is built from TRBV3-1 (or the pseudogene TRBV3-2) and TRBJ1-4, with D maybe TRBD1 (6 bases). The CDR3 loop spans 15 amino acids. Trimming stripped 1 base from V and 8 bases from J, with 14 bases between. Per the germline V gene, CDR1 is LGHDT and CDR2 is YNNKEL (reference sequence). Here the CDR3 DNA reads TGTGCCAGCAGCCAAGGACAGGAAGGGAAGGAAAAACTGTTTTTT. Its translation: CASSQGQEGKEKLFF.

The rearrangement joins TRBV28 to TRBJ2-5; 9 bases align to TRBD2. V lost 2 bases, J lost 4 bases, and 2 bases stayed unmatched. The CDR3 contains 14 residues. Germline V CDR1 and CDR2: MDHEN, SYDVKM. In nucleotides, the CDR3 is TGTGCCAGCAGTTTACTAGCGGGGCGAGAGACCCAGTACTTC. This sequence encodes CASSLLAGRETQYF.

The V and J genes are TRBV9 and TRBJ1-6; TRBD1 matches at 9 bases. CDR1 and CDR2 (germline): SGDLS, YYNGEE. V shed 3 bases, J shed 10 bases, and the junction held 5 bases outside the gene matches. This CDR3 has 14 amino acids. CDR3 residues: CASSAKTGGSPLHF. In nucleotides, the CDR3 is TGTGCCAGCAGCGCGAAGACAGGGGGATCACCCCTCCACTTT.

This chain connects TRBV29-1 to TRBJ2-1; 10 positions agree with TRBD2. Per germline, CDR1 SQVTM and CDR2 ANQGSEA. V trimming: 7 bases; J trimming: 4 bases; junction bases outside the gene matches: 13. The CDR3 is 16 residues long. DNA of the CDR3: TGCAGCGCAAAAGGGTTAGCGGGAGGAGTTTACAATGAGCAGTTCTTC. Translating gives CSAKGLAGGVYNEQFF.

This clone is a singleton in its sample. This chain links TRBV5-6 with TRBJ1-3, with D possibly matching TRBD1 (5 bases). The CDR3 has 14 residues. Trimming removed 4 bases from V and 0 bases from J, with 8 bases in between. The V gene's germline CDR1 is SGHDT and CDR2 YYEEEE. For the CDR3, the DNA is TGTGCCAGCAGCGCGGACACCTCTGGAAACACCATATATTTT. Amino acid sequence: CASSADTSGNTIYF.

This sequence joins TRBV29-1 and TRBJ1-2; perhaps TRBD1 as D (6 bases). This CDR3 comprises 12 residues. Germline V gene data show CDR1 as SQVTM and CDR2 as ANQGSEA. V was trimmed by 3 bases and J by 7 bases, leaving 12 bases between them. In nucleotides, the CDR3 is TGCAGCGTTGATGTAGGGGGGGGTGGCTACACCTTC. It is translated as CSVDVGGGGYTF.

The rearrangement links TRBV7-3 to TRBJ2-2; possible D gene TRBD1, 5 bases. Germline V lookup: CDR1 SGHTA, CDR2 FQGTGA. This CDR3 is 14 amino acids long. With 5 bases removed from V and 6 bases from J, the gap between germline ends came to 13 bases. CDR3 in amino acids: CASSPARGSGELFF. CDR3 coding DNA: TGTGCCAGCAGCCCAGCAAGGGGATCCGGGGAGCTGTTTTTT.

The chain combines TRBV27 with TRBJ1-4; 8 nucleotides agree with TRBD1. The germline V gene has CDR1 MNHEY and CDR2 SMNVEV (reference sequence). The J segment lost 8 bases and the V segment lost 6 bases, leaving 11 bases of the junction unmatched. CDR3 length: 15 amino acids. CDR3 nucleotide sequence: TGTGCCAGCAGACCCTCAGACAGGGGTCGGGAAAAACTGTTTTTT. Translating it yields CASRPSDRGREKLFF.

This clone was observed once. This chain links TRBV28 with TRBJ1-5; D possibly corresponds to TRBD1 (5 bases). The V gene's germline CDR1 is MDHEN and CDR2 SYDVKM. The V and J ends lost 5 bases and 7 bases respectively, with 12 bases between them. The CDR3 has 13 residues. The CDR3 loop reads CASSPLGGQPQHF. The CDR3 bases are TGTGCCAGCAGTCCCCTCGGGGGGCAGCCCCAGCATTTT. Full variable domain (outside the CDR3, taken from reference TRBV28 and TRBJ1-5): DVKVTQSSRYLVKRTGEKVFLECVQDMDHENMFWYRQDPGLGLRLIYFSYDVKMKEKGDIPEGYSVSREKKERFSLILESASTNQTSMYLCASSPLGGQPQHFGDGTRLSIL.

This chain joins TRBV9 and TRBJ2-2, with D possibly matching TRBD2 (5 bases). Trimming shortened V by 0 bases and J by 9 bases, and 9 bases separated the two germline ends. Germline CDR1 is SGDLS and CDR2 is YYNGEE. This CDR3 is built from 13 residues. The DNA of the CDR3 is TGTGCCAGCAGCGTAGACAGCGGCAGGGAGCTGTTTTTT. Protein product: CASSVDSGRELFF.

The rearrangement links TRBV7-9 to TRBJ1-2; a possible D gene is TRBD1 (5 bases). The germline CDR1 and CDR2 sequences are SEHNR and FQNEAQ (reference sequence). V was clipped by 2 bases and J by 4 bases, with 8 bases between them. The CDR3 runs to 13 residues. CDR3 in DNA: TGTGCCAGCAGCTTACGGGGACTCTATGGCTACACCTTC. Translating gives CASSLRGLYGYTF.

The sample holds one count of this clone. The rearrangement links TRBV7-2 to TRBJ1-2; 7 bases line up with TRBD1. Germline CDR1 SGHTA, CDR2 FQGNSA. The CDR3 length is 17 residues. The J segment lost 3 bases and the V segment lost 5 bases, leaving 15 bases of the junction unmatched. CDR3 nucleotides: TGTGCCAGCAGCCCCTCACCGGGACAGCAATCCGACTATGGCTACACCTTC. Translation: CASSPSPGQQSDYGYTF.

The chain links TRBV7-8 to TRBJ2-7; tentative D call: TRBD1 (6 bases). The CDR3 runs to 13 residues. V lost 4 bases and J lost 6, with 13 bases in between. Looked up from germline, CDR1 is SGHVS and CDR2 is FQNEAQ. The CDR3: CASSSGVQVEQYF. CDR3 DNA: TGTGCCAGCAGCTCAGGGGTACAAGTCGAGCAGTACTTC.

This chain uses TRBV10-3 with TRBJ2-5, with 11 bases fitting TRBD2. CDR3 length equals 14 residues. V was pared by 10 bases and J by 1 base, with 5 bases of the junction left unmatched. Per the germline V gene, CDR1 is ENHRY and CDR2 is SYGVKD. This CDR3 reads CASRLAGSQETQYF. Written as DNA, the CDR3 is TGTGCCAGCCGACTAGCGGGAAGCCAAGAGACCCAGTACTTC.

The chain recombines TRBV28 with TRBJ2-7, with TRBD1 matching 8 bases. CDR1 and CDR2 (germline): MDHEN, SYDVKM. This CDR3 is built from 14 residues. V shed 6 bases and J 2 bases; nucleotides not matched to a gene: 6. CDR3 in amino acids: CASRRGQGTYEQYF. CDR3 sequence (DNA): TGTGCCAGCAGACGAGGACAGGGAACCTACGAGCAGTACTTC. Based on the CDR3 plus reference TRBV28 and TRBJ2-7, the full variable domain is DVKVTQSSRYLVKRTGEKVFLECVQDMDHENMFWYRQDPGLGLRLIYFSYDVKMKEKGDIPEGYSVSREKKERFSLILESASTNQTSMYLCASRRGQGTYEQYFGPGTRLTVT.

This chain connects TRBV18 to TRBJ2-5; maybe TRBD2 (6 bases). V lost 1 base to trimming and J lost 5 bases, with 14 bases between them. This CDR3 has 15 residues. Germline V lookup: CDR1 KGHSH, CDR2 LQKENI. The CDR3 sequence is CASSPQSGYSETQYF. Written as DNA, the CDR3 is TGTGCCAGCTCACCACAGAGCGGGTATTCGGAGACCCAGTACTTC.

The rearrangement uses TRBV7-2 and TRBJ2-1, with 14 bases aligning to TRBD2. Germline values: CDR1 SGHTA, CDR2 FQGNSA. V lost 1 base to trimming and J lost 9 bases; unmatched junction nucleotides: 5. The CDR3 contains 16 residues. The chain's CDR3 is CASSLGTSGGFSEQFF. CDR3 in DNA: TGTGCCAGCAGCTTAGGGACTAGCGGGGGGTTCAGTGAGCAGTTCTTC.

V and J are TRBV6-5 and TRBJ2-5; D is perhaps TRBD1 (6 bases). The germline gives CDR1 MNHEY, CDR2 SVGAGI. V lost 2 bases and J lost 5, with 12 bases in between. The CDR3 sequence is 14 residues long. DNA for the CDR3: TGTGCCAGCAGTTACAACAGGGCGGTCGAGACCCAGTACTTC. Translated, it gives CASSYNRAVETQYF.

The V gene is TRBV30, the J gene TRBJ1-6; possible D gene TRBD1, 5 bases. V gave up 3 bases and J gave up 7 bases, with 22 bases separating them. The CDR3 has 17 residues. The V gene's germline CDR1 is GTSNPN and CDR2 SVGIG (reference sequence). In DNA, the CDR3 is TGTGCCTGGAGCTTCCTGCCGGGTGGGGCGCTAAATTCACCCCTCCACTTT. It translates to CAWSFLPGGALNSPLHF.

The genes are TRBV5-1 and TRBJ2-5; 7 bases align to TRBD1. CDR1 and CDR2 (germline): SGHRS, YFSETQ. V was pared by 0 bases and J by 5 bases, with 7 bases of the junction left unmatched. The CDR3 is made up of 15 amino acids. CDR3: CASSLAGTEGETQYF. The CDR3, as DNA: TGCGCCAGCAGCTTGGCCGGGACAGAAGGGGAGACCCAGTACTTC.

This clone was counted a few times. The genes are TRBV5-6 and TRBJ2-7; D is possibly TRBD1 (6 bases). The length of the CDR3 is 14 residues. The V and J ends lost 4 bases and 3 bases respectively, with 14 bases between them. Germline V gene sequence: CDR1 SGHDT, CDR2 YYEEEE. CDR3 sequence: CASSRTAAFYEQYF. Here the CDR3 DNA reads TGTGCCAGCAGCCGGACAGCAGCGTTCTACGAGCAGTACTTC.

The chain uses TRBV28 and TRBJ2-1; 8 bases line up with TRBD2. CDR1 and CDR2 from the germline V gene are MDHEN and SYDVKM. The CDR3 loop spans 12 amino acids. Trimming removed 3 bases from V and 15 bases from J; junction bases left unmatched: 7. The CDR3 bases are TGTGCCAGCAGTTTCTTGGCGGGGGGTGGGTTCTTC. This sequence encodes CASSFLAGGGFF.

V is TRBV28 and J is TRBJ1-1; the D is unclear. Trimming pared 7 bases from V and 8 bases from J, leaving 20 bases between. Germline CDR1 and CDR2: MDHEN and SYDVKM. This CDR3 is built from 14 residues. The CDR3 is CASTHPSGRFEAFF. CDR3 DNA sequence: TGTGCCAGCACACACCCCTCGGGTCGATTCGAAGCTTTCTTT. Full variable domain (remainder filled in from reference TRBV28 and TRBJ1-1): DVKVTQSSRYLVKRTGEKVFLECVQDMDHENMFWYRQDPGLGLRLIYFSYDVKMKEKGDIPEGYSVSREKKERFSLILESASTNQTSMYLCASTHPSGRFEAFFGQGTRLTVV.